This T cell receptor (beta chain) was sequenced during a study of T cells in Graves' hyperthyroidism and ophthalmopathy. The study's findings and limits: The blood repertoire included most of the expanded thyroid clonotypes above 0.001.

RNA transcripts yielded amplified TCR beta CDR3 regions. Primed by the HTBI set, a first-round RT-PCR was run on the TCR CDR3. MiXCR, applied by TCRdb to the multiplex PCR reads, yields one record per CDR3 protein. This sample yields 500,000 or so distinct CDR3 sequences, of which about 16% are seen a single time; 25% to 35% belongs to the top ten. This clonotype was observed many times. Its antigen is unidentified. V lost 6 bases and J 0 bases, leaving 10 bases between the germline ends. The length of the CDR3 is 13 residues. CDR1 is SQVTM and CDR2 is ANQGSEA in the germline V gene. The rearrangement uses TRBV29-1 and TRBJ2-3; D remains unclear. Sequenced input: blood. This receptor was identified in a woman in her thirties with Graves' ophthalmopathy. The CDR3 spells CSVHKGSTDTQYF. The DNA for the CDR3 is TGCAGCGTCCACAAGGGTAGCACAGATACGCAGTATTTT.